One sample yielded the 29 T cell receptor beta chains listed below, sequenced in a study of human T cells and chemical hapten exposure. Time point described: patch test 2, 6 weeks after DPC sensitization. Indicated treatment: therapeutic diphenylcyclopropenone sensitization with weekly scalp DPC. TCRdb analysed the RACE reads with MiXCR anew, one entry per CDR3 protein. Of around 100,000 distinct CDR3 sequences in the sample, over 9.5% were seen once. The sample here was whole blood, taken in connection with sensitization to the hapten diphenylcyclopropenone (DPC). These TCRs come from a middle-aged woman with alopecia areata. Some clones in this sample may be carry-over from other donors' samples.

This clonotype has at least ten counts. The chain employs TRBV12-3 or TRBV12-4 and TRBJ2-1; 7 nucleotides align to TRBD1. The CDR3 totals 17 residues. The V gene end was trimmed by 6 bases and the J gene end by 8 bases; junction bases not matched to a gene: 19. The CDR3 DNA sequence: TGTGCCAGCAGCCTCGGGGCTTTCCGGACAGGCAAGGATGAGCAGTTCTTC. Encoded protein: CASSLGAFRTGKDEQFF.

This clonotype was seen at least ten times. CDR3 in amino acids: CASSPGLLGQGPRGGELFF. CDR3 coding DNA: TGTGCCAGCAGCCCGGGGCTCCTGGGTCAGGGACCCCGCGGCGGGGAGCTGTTTTTT. The rearrangement joins TRBV7-7 to TRBJ2-2, with D perhaps assigned TRBD1 or TRBD2 (5 bases each). V was cut by 5 bases and J by 7 bases, with 29 bases left in between. The CDR3 runs to 19 residues. Per germline, CDR1 SSHAT and CDR2 FNYEAQ (reference sequence).

Written as DNA, the CDR3 is TGTGCCAGCAGCCAGGGCATGGGGGTGTACCAGCCCCAGCATTTT. The encoded protein is CASSQGMGVYQPQHF. The V call is TRBV7-2, the J call TRBJ1-5, with D possibly being TRBD1 (5 bases). Trimming stripped 5 bases from V and 7 bases from J, with 18 bases between. The CDR3 loop spans 15 amino acids. Germline CDR1 is SGHTA and CDR2 is FQGNSA.

This clonotype was seen ten or more times. V is TRBV20-1 and J is TRBJ1-1, with unresolved D. CDR3 length: 13 residues. The V gene lost 3 bases and the J gene lost 0 bases, with 8 bases spanning the gap. Per the germline V gene, CDR1 is DFQATT and CDR2 is SNEGSKA (reference sequence). The CDR3 spells CSARASMNTEAFF. Written as DNA, the CDR3 is TGCAGTGCTAGGGCTTCGATGAACACTGAAGCTTTCTTT.

The sample holds many counts of this clonotype. V is TRBV7-9 and J is TRBJ1-5, with D perhaps TRBD1 (6 bases). The CDR3 loop spans 15 amino acids. V lost 2 bases to trimming and J lost 0 bases, with 8 bases between them. Germline CDR1 is SEHNR and CDR2 is FQNEAQ (reference sequence). CDR3 in amino acids: CASSLRGDSNQPQHF. The CDR3 DNA reads TGTGCCAGCAGCTTAAGGGGGGATAGCAATCAGCCCCAGCATTTT.

This sequence joins TRBV21-1 and TRBJ1-5; TRBD1, the table's D call, was not compared with the DNA. TRBV21-1 is designated a pseudogene. The CDR3 is 16 amino acids. Here the CDR3 reads CASSNWDRESNQPQHF. The CDR3 nucleotides are TGTGCCAGCAGCAACTGGGACAGAGAGAGCAATCAGCCCCAGCATTTT.

In the case of this clonotype: A read error may be the cause here, since a much bigger clone is one base away. The chain employs TRBV6-1 and TRBJ2-1; unclear D gene. V lost 5 bases to trimming and J lost 5 bases, with 13 bases between them. Germline lookup yields CDR1 MNHNS and CDR2 SASEGT. The CDR3 covers 14 residues. The CDR3 reads CASSPLNRHNEQFF. CDR3 DNA sequence: TGTGCCAGCAGTCCCCTCAACCGTCACAATGAGCAGTTCTTC.

This clonotype was observed at least ten times. The chain couples TRBV7-6 to TRBJ1-1; 10 bases fit TRBD1. CDR3 length equals 14 residues. Germline CDR1 SGHVS, CDR2 FNYEAQ. Trimming took 5 bases from V and 6 from J; bases not matched to a gene: 6. CDR3 nucleotides: TGTGCCAGCAGCCGAGACAGGGGGCTCTCTGAAGCTTTCTTT. Protein sequence: CASSRDRGLSEAFF. Full variable domain (remainder filled in from reference TRBV7-6 and TRBJ1-1): GAGVSQSPRYKVTKRGQDVALRCDPISGHVSLYWYRQALGQGPEFLTYFNYEAQQDKSGLPNDRFSAERPEGSISTLTIQRTEQRDSAMYRCASSRDRGLSEAFFGQGTRLTVV.

There are many counts of this clonotype. The chain combines TRBV12-3 or TRBV12-4 with TRBJ1-5; perhaps TRBD1 as D (5 bases). Trimming cost V 3 bases and J 2 bases, with 11 bases left between them. This CDR3 is built from 15 residues. Here the CDR3 DNA reads TGTGCCAGCAGTTTGGCCGGGGGGGGCAATCAGCCCCAGCATTTT. It is translated as CASSLAGGGNQPQHF.

This clonotype was seen more than once but under ten times. The chain combines TRBV20-1 with TRBJ1-2; TRBD1 aligns across 9 bases. This CDR3 contains 17 residues. The V gene end was trimmed by 2 bases and the J gene end by 1 base; junction bases not matched to a gene: 11. In germline, CDR1 is DFQATT, CDR2 SNEGSKA (reference sequence). CDR3 sequence reads: CSARMAWGQGDNYGYTF. The CDR3 coding sequence is TGCAGTGCTAGAATGGCGTGGGGACAGGGCGATAACTATGGCTACACCTTC.

V and J are TRBV20-1 and TRBJ2-7; D is perhaps TRBD1 or TRBD2 (5 bases each). This CDR3 spans 16 amino acids. The V gene lost 5 bases and the J gene lost 0 bases, with 20 bases spanning the gap. Germline lookup yields CDR1 DFQATT and CDR2 SNEGSKA (reference sequence). The DNA of the CDR3 is TGCAGTGCTTCCGATCCCGGGACGGGGTTCTCCTACGAGCAGTACTTC. Translation: CSASDPGTGFSYEQYF.

At least ten counts were recorded for this clonotype. The chain has TRBV4-2 and TRBJ2-7; 16 nucleotides line up with TRBD2. J was trimmed by 6 bases and V by 2 bases; bases with no gene match: 10. The CDR3 is made up of 18 amino acids. Germline lookup yields CDR1 LGHNA and CDR2 YNFKEQ. The CDR3 sequence is CASSQFTGTSGREVEQYF. The CDR3 DNA follows: TGTGCCAGCAGCCAATTCACCGGGACTAGCGGGAGGGAAGTCGAGCAGTACTTC.

This clonotype was detected only a few times. The rearrangement links TRBV27 to TRBJ1-5; 9 nucleotides match TRBD1. Germline V CDR1 and CDR2: MNHEY, SMNVEV (reference sequence). V gave up 7 bases and J gave up 11 bases; unmatched junction bases: 6. The length of the CDR3 is 12 residues. The CDR3 region has the DNA TGTGCCAGCAATACCTGGACAGGGGCCCAGCATTTT. Residues: CASNTWTGAQHF.

V and J are TRBV19 and TRBJ2-1, with 9 bases identical to TRBD1. The length of the CDR3 is 13 residues. Trimming cost V 7 bases and J 6 bases; bases outside gene matches: 4. CDR1 is LNHDA, CDR2 SQIVND, per germline (reference sequence). The CDR3 loop reads CASTLDRGNEQFF. CDR3 coding DNA: TGTGCCAGTACCCTGGACAGGGGCAATGAGCAGTTCTTC. The entire variable domain, with the rest obtained from reference TRBV19 and TRBJ2-1, is as follows: DGGITQSPKYLFRKEGQNVTLSCEQNLNHDAMYWYRQDPGQGLRLIYYSQIVNDFQKGDIAEGYSVSREKKESFPLTVTSAQKNPTAFYLCASTLDRGNEQFFGPGTRLTVL.

The chain employs TRBV20-1 and TRBJ1-5; the match to TRBD1 covers 11 bases. The germline gives CDR1 DFQATT, CDR2 SNEGSKA (reference sequence). V lost 4 bases and J lost 6; bases outside the gene matches: 5. The length of the CDR3 is 14 residues. The CDR3: CSATGTGGSQPQHF. CDR3 in DNA: TGCAGTGCTACCGGGACAGGGGGTAGTCAGCCCCAGCATTTT.

This clonotype has at least ten counts. This chain links TRBV4-1 with TRBJ2-1; the D gene is possibly TRBD2 (5 bases). CDR3 length: 17 residues. Trimming took 3 bases from V and 3 from J, leaving 18 bases between them. Germline V gene lookup returns CDR1 MGHRA and CDR2 YSYEKL. CDR3 nucleotides: TGCGCCAGCAGCCAGAGGGTGTTGGACGAGCGCTACAATGAGCAGTTCTTC. It is translated as CASSQRVLDERYNEQFF.

This clonotype was seen many times. The J gene is TRBJ1-1, the V gene TRBV18; no clear D. V shed 0 bases and J shed 0 bases, with 11 bases lying between them. Germline CDR1 is KGHSH and CDR2 is LQKENI. The CDR3 has 16 residues. The chain's CDR3 is CASSPPPRIMNTEAFF. The CDR3 region has the DNA TGTGCCAGCTCACCACCCCCCCGTATAATGAACACTGAAGCTTTCTTT.

The chain joins TRBV9 to TRBJ2-3, with 9 positions matching TRBD2. The J segment lost 0 bases and the V segment lost 0 bases, leaving 5 bases of the junction unmatched. CDR3 size: 17 residues. Germline V gene data show CDR1 as SGDLS and CDR2 as YYNGEE. DNA of the CDR3: TGTGCCAGCAGCGTAGGGGCTAGCGGGACTAGCACAGATACGCAGTATTTT. Translated, it gives CASSVGASGTSTDTQYF. Drawing the rest from reference TRBV9 and TRBJ2-3, the complete variable domain is DSGVTQTPKHLITATGQRVTLRCSPRSGDLSVYWYQQSLDQGLQFLIQYYNGEERAKGNILERFSAQQFPDLHSELNLSSLELGDSALYFCASSVGASGTSTDTQYFGPGTRLTVL.

This clonotype was found many times. The chain is built from TRBV12-3 or TRBV12-4 and TRBJ2-1; D is perhaps TRBD2 (6 bases). The CDR3 length is 14 residues. The V and J ends lost 3 bases and 0 bases respectively, with 6 bases between them. For the CDR3, the DNA is TGTGCCAGCAGTTTCGGGAGCTCCTACAATGAGCAGTTCTTC. Translating it yields CASSFGSSYNEQFF.

V gene TRBV7-9 combines with J gene TRBJ1-2, with a possible D match to TRBD1 (5 bases). Trimming left V 5 bases short and J 3 bases short, with 19 bases between. Germline-derived CDR1 and CDR2 are SEHNR and FQNEAQ (reference sequence). The length of the CDR3 is 16 residues. The CDR3 DNA reads as TGTGCCAGCAGCCCGCGACCGGGACGATTTCACTATGGCTACACCTTC. This codes for CASSPRPGRFHYGYTF.

Only a few counts were recorded for this clonotype. The chain joins TRBV20-1 to TRBJ1-1; possible D gene TRBD1, 6 bases. Germline V gene lookup returns CDR1 DFQATT and CDR2 SNEGSKA (reference sequence). V was shortened by 7 bases and J by 4 bases, with 16 bases between the two germline ends. The CDR3 has 13 residues. The CDR3 here is CSGGQGTSTEAFF. CDR3 in DNA: TGCAGTGGTGGGCAGGGGACGAGCACTGAAGCTTTCTTT.

The chain recombines TRBV19 with TRBJ2-2; D remains ambiguous. Trimming shortened V by 6 bases and J by 7 bases, and 12 bases separated the two germline ends. Germline assignment: CDR1 LNHDA and CDR2 SQIVND (reference sequence). This CDR3 is 13 amino acids long. CDR3 protein: CASRERVSGELFF. CDR3 nucleotide sequence: TGTGCCAGTAGGGAGCGAGTGAGCGGGGAGCTGTTTTTT.

In its sample, this clonotype was seen many times. This chain joins TRBV5-6 and TRBJ2-1; D ambiguous. V was cut by 10 bases and J by 1 base, with 15 bases left in between. The length of the CDR3 is 14 residues. Germline V gene data show CDR1 as SGHDT and CDR2 as YYEEEE. The CDR3 protein is CASGPLGSYNEQFF. In nucleotides, the CDR3 is TGTGCCTCAGGCCCCTTGGGATCCTACAATGAGCAGTTCTTC. The entire variable domain, with the rest obtained from reference TRBV5-6 and TRBJ2-1, is as follows: DAGVTQSPTHLIKTRGQQVTLRCSPKSGHDTVSWYQQALGQGPQFIFQYYEEEERQRGNFPDRFSGHQFPNYSSELNVNALLLGDSALYLCASGPLGSYNEQFFGPGTRLTVL.

The sample holds many counts of this clonotype. This chain connects TRBV6-6 to TRBJ2-3, with 9 bases fitting TRBD2. This CDR3 is 16 amino acids long. The V gene end was trimmed by 6 bases and the J gene end by 5 bases; junction bases not matched to a gene: 12. Germline CDR1 MNHNY, CDR2 SVGAGI (reference sequence). CDR3 protein: CASRSLAGGSGDTQYF. In DNA form, the CDR3 reads TGTGCCAGCAGATCCTTGGCGGGGGGGAGTGGAGATACGCAGTATTTT.

There are many counts of this clonotype. The chain carries TRBV7-2 and TRBJ1-1; D is unresolved. V dropped 0 bases and J dropped 6 bases, with 20 bases sitting between them. Germline loops: CDR1 SGHTA, CDR2 FQGNSA. CDR3 length: 17 residues. CDR3 amino acids: CASSLAYRVRVGSEAFF. The DNA for the CDR3 is TGTGCCAGCAGCTTAGCGTATAGGGTTCGAGTTGGTTCTGAAGCTTTCTTT.

This clonotype occurred many times. The chain uses TRBV7-9 and TRBJ1-1; D possibly corresponds to TRBD1 (5 bases). This CDR3 region has 17 residues. Germline V gene data show CDR1 as SEHNR and CDR2 as FQNEAQ (reference sequence). V dropped 2 bases and J dropped 0 bases, with 16 bases sitting between them. CDR3 amino acids: CASSLRGARNLNTEAFF. CDR3 bases: TGTGCCAGCAGCTTAAGAGGGGCCAGGAACCTGAACACTGAAGCTTTCTTT.

This clonotype was observed many times. The J gene is TRBJ1-3, the V gene TRBV29-1; a weak D match, TRBD1 (5 bases). In germline, CDR1 is SQVTM, CDR2 ANQGSEA. The CDR3 spans 14 residues. Trimming stripped 7 bases from V and 0 bases from J, with 13 bases between. The CDR3 reads CSASGGDSGNTIYF. The CDR3 DNA is TGCAGCGCCAGTGGGGGGGACTCTGGAAACACCATATATTTT. The variable domain in full, with the rest retrieved from reference TRBV29-1 and TRBJ1-3, is SAVISQKPSRDICQRGTSLTIQCQVDSQVTMMFWYRQQPGQSLTLIATANQGSEATYESGFVIDKFPISRPNLTFSTLTVSNMSPEDSSIYLCSASGGDSGNTIYFGEGSWLTVV.

V usage is TRBV11-1 and J usage is TRBJ2-1, with a tentative D call TRBD2 (5 bases). CDR3 size: 12 residues. Trimming took off 3 bases at V and 6 bases at J, with 6 bases between the two ends. Germline V lookup: CDR1 SGHAT, CDR2 FQDESV (reference sequence). DNA of the CDR3: TGTGCCAGCAGCTTCAGCGGCAATGAGCAGTTCTTC. Its protein product is CASSFSGNEQFF.

The chain combines TRBV28 with TRBJ2-3; TRBD1 matches at 8 bases. The junction had 3 bases not matched to a gene; V was cut back by 5 bases and J by 5 bases. CDR1 and CDR2 from the germline V gene are MDHEN and SYDVKM. This CDR3 region has 13 residues. The CDR3, as DNA: TGTGCCAGCAGTATACAGGGGGGAGATACGCAGTATTTT. This codes for CASSIQGGDTQYF.